The clone carrying this TCR beta chain was found a few times. Fixed numbers of PBMC received varying amounts of KT2 cells. The V gene end was trimmed by 3 bases and the J gene end by 6 bases; junction bases not matched to a gene: 5. There are 15 residues in the CDR3. From germline, CDR1 is KGHSH and CDR2 LQKENI. This entry belongs to a study of quantifying T cell responses using KT2 cells. Study at large: cDNA was made from DNase-treated RNA using alpha and beta constant primers.

The cDNA 3' end received a ligated oligonucleotide with a UMI. The first PCR ran three to four cycles with an equimolar RC1.1 and RC1.2 beta primer mix. A single record per CDR3 protein comes from TCRdb applying MiXCR to the UMI-ligation and nested PCR reads. The table has about 33,000 distinct CDR3 sequences, around 10% seen once; the top ten hold around 9.8%. The V and J genes are TRBV18 and TRBJ2-4, with 10 positions matching TRBD2. The sequenced material came from PBMCs spiked with cells of the T cell clone KT2. The source of this sequence is a human donor. The DNA of the CDR3 is TGTGCCAGCTCACCGAGGGTAGCGGGAGGAAACATTCAGTACTTC. Its translation is CASSPRVAGGNIQYF.